This is a list of T cell receptor beta chains from one sample in a study of cytomegalovirus exposure and HLA in healthy donors. Sequenced by immunoSEQ multiplex PCR; TCRdb stores in-frame clones only, minus some. Here the sample spans 50,000 to 65,000 clones, around 68% being singletons. The sequencing sample was made of PBMCs. These receptors were collected from a man aged 45-60 years in good health and CMV-seropositive. CDR3s include the opening cysteine and the closing phenylalanine or tryptophan. D genes are given only for firm matches. Size is stated for part of the rows, as once, few or many counts, or as a class when the clone is expanded.

CDR3nt	CDR3aa	abundance	d_gene	v_gene	j_gene
TGTGCCAGCAGCGTAGGAGGAGGGACTAGCGGGAGAGCGAATGAGCAGTTCTTC	CASSVGGGTSGRANEQFF	.	TRBD2	TRBV9	TRBJ2-1
TGCGCCAGCAGCCCCAGGGACAGGGGGAACACTGAAGCTTTCTTT	CASSPRDRGNTEAFF	.	TRBD1	TRBV4-1	TRBJ1-1
TGTGCCAGCAGCTCTCAGCTAGCGGGGGCAGATACGCAGTATTTT	CASSSQLAGADTQYF	.	TRBD2	TRBV11-2	TRBJ2-3
TGTGCCATCGTTACAGGGGCCCAAATAAACACCGGGGAGCTGTTTTTT	CAIVTGAQINTGELFF	once	TRBD1	TRBV15	TRBJ2-2
TGCGCCAGCAGCTTGGTTGTGGCGGGAGCGGGTGAGCAGTACTTC	CASSLVVAGAGEQYF	.	TRBD2	TRBV5-1	TRBJ2-7
TGTGCCAGCAGCTTACACAGGGGGATCTCTGAAGCTTTCTTT	CASSLHRGISEAFF	few	TRBD1	TRBV5-8	TRBJ1-1
TGTGCCAGCACCAAGAACAGGGCGGACACTGAAGCTTTCTTT	CASTKNRADTEAFF	few	.	TRBV6-5	TRBJ1-1
TGTGCCAGCAGCTACCCCCCCGCGGCGGGGGGAGAAAAACTGTTTTTT	CASSYPPAAGGEKLFF	.	.	TRBV11-2	TRBJ1-4
TGCGCCAGCAGCGGAGGAGGGGGAGGGAACGAGCAGTACTTC	CASSGGGGGNEQYF	once	.	TRBV10-1	TRBJ2-7
TGTGCCAGCAGCTTAGAGGGGACTGCCGAGACCCAGTACTTC	CASSLEGTAETQYF	.	.	TRBV7-9	TRBJ2-5
TGTGCCAGCAGCCCTCGAGCGGGAGCCTCCTACGAGCAGTACTTC	CASSPRAGASYEQYF	.	TRBD2	TRBV28	TRBJ2-7
TGCGCCAGCAGGCAGGACAGGGTTAATGAAAAACTGTTTTTT	CASRQDRVNEKLFF	.	TRBD1	TRBV10-2	TRBJ1-4
TGTGCCAGCTGGGACAGCACCTACGAGCAGTACTTC	CASWDSTYEQYF	.	TRBD1	TRBV27	TRBJ2-7
TGTGCCAGTAGTATCGGCGGGAGCAAAGATACGCAGTATTTT	CASSIGGSKDTQYF	.	TRBD2	TRBV19	TRBJ2-3
TGTGCCAGCAGCTTAGGACAGAAAAGTCAGCCCCAGCATTTT	CASSLGQKSQPQHF	.	.	TRBV11-2	TRBJ1-5
TGTGCCAGCAGCTTAGCCAGGCAGTATGGCTACACCTTC	CASSLARQYGYTF	few	.	TRBV5-6	TRBJ1-2
TGCGCCAGCAGGGGCGGGGGGACACCATACAATGAGCAGTTCTTC	CASRGGGTPYNEQFF	.	TRBD2	TRBV5-1	TRBJ2-1
TGTGTCAGCAGTTACTCCGGGGAGGGGTGGCTCACTGAAGCTTTCTTT	CVSSYSGEGWLTEAFF	few	.	TRBV6-5	TRBJ1-1
TGCGCCAGCAGTCAGGGGTATAATTCACCCCTCCACTTT	CASSQGYNSPLHF	.	.	TRBV10-2	TRBJ1-6
TGTGCCACCAGCAGAGAACAGGGCAGCTCCTATAATTCACCCCTCCACTTT	CATSREQGSSYNSPLHF	.	.	TRBV15	TRBJ1-6
TGTGCCAGCAGCTTAAGAGGGACAGGAGGTAATTCACCCCTCCACTTT	CASSLRGTGGNSPLHF	.	TRBD1	TRBV7-2	TRBJ1-6
TGTGCCAGCAGTTTATCGGGACAGGGGCGTGAGCAGTTCTTC	CASSLSGQGREQFF	few	TRBD1	TRBV28	TRBJ2-1
TGCGCCAGCAGCCAAGATGGGGGGGGCCTCAATCAGCCCCAGCATTTT	CASSQDGGGLNQPQHF	few	.	TRBV4-1	TRBJ1-5
TGTGCCAGCAGCCCCTCCGGGACAGAAAATGAAAAACTGTTTTTT	CASSPSGTENEKLFF	once	TRBD1	TRBV7-9	TRBJ1-4
TGTGCCAGCAGTTACTCCGCTCCAGGGGTAGAGACCCAGTACTTC	CASSYSAPGVETQYF	.	.	TRBV6-5	TRBJ2-5
TGTGCCAGTAGTACCAATTTCAATGAGCAGTTCTTC	CASSTNFNEQFF	.	.	TRBV19	TRBJ2-1
TGTGCCAGCGGACCAGTGGACGGGGGCGAGCAGTACTTC	CASGPVDGGEQYF	few	.	TRBV9	TRBJ2-7
TGCGCCAGTAAGAGGGGGGAAAAACTGTTTTTT	CASKRGEKLFF	.	.	TRBV10-2	TRBJ1-4
TGTGCCATCAGTGAGTTCCAGCGGGAAAACAATGAGCAGTTCTTC	CAISEFQRENNEQFF	.	TRBD2	TRBV10-3	TRBJ2-1